The 24 T cell receptor beta chains in this list originate from one sample, sequenced in a study of technical replicates of blood from a handful of donors. Data came from immunoSEQ multiplex PCR; TCRdb stores just in-frame clones and leaves some out. The sample shows approximately 52,000 clones, 80% to 95% of them seen only once. Sequenced sample: PBMCs. The receptors derive from a human donor in good health. Some clones in this sample may be carry-over from other donors' samples.

The V and J genes are TRBV7-2 and TRBJ2-7, with 7 bases identical to TRBD2. Trimming took 1 base from V and 3 from J; bases not matched to a gene: 3. The CDR3 length is 14 residues. Per the germline V gene, CDR1 is SGHTA and CDR2 is FQGNSA. CDR3 protein: CASSLGLAFYEQYF. DNA of the CDR3: TGTGCCAGCAGCTTAGGACTAGCATTCTACGAGCAGTACTTC.

This chain links TRBV5-1 with TRBJ2-5, with D possibly matching TRBD1 (7 bases). This CDR3 has 13 residues. The V and J ends lost 8 bases and 4 bases respectively, with 15 bases between them. Germline CDR1 is SGHRS and CDR2 is YFSETQ. CDR3 loop: CASTLQGGETQYF. The CDR3 bases are TGCGCCAGTACCCTTCAGGGGGGAGAGACCCAGTACTTC.

The chain combines TRBV5-1 with TRBJ2-5; 7 positions agree with TRBD1. This CDR3 comprises 15 residues. The germline V gene encodes CDR1 SGHRS and CDR2 YFSETQ. V was pared by 5 bases and J by 1 base, with 8 bases of the junction left unmatched. CDR3 amino acids: CASRELGQSQETQYF. CDR3 nucleotides: TGCGCCAGCAGAGAGTTGGGACAGAGCCAAGAGACCCAGTACTTC.

The chain is built from TRBV2 and TRBJ1-1; 7 positions agree with TRBD1. CDR1 and CDR2 (germline): SNHLY, FYNNEI. After removal of 6 bases from V and 7 bases from J, the junction contained 14 bases not matched to a gene. This CDR3 comprises 15 residues. This CDR3 reads CASSLGVTGVFEAFF. CDR3 DNA sequence: TGTGCCAGCAGCTTGGGTGTAACAGGGGTCTTTGAAGCTTTCTTT.

The J gene is TRBJ2-1, the V gene TRBV5-6; 9 bases map to TRBD2. The CDR3 is 14 amino acids. Trimming took 6 bases from V and 10 from J; bases not matched to a gene: 11. The germline gives CDR1 SGHDT, CDR2 YYEEEE. The chain's CDR3 is CASIQREEGPEQFF. The CDR3 DNA reads as TGTGCCAGCATCCAGCGGGAGGAGGGCCCGGAGCAGTTCTTC. Drawing the rest from reference TRBV5-6 and TRBJ2-1, the complete variable domain is DAGVTQSPTHLIKTRGQQVTLRCSPKSGHDTVSWYQQALGQGPQFIFQYYEEEERQRGNFPDRFSGHQFPNYSSELNVNALLLGDSALYLCASIQREEGPEQFFGPGTRLTVL.

The chain joins TRBV7-9 to TRBJ2-3; D is perhaps TRBD2 (5 bases). From germline, CDR1 is SEHNR and CDR2 FQNEAQ (reference sequence). The length of the CDR3 is 17 residues. V lost 2 bases and J 5 bases, leaving 20 bases between the germline ends. CDR3 DNA: TGTGCCAGCAGCTTACAGAGAGTCATCCTCCGGGGAGATACGCAGTATTTT. Its protein is CASSLQRVILRGDTQYF.

This clone was recorded once. The chain has TRBV4-1 and TRBJ1-6; D is possibly TRBD1 (5 bases). This CDR3 has 14 residues. Deletions cut 2 bases from V and 8 bases from J, with 10 bases between. Germline V CDR1 and CDR2: MGHRA, YSYEKL. CDR3 nucleotides: TGCGCCAGCAGCCAACCAGACAGAGATTCACCCCTCCACTTT. Its translation: CASSQPDRDSPLHF.

The chain employs TRBV15 and TRBJ1-6; 9 bases line up with TRBD1. The CDR3 contains 17 residues. Germline CDR1 reads LNHNV; CDR2 reads YYDKDF (reference sequence). Losses at the gene ends were 4 bases for V and 0 bases for J; bases not matched to a gene: 4. CDR3 in DNA: TGTGCCACCAGCACCGGACAGGGGCGCTCCTATAATTCACCCCTCCACTTT. Translating it yields CATSTGQGRSYNSPLHF.

This clone was detected a few times. The chain combines TRBV6-4 with TRBJ2-1; the match to TRBD1 covers 10 bases. V shed 4 bases and J 9 bases; nucleotides not matched to a gene: 9. Per the germline V gene, CDR1 is MRHNA and CDR2 is SNTAGT. The CDR3 has 15 residues. The chain's CDR3 is CASSGGQGPDLEQFF. CDR3 nucleotides: TGTGCCAGCAGTGGGGGACAGGGGCCCGACCTTGAGCAGTTCTTC.

The rearrangement joins TRBV30 to TRBJ1-1, with D possibly being TRBD1 (5 bases). This CDR3 contains 13 residues. Germline V gene lookup returns CDR1 GTSNPN and CDR2 SVGIG (reference sequence). Trimming removed 5 bases at V and 4 bases at J, with 14 bases between. This CDR3 is CAWGRGKGTEAFF. In nucleotides, the CDR3 is TGTGCCTGGGGGCGGGGGAAGGGCACTGAAGCTTTCTTT.

The sample holds a few counts of this clone. This chain connects TRBV4-3 to TRBJ1-1; 7 bases agree with TRBD1. V lost 2 bases, J lost 2 bases, and 11 bases stayed unmatched. CDR3 length equals 17 residues. Germline V gene sequence: CDR1 LGHNA, CDR2 YSLEER. The CDR3 DNA reads as TGCGCCAGCAGCCAATCCCCTCCTGGACAGGCCAACACTGAAGCTTTCTTT. Translating it yields CASSQSPPGQANTEAFF.

This clone showed up just once. The rearrangement joins TRBV10-3 to TRBJ1-2; D possibly corresponds to TRBD1 (6 bases). The CDR3 covers 12 residues. V was clipped by 10 bases and J by 5 bases, with 14 bases between them. In germline, CDR1 is ENHRY, CDR2 SYGVKD. CDR3 nucleotides: TGTGCCACACAGGGAGACGAGTATGGCTACACCTTC. It encodes CATQGDEYGYTF.

The chain combines TRBV10-3 with TRBJ1-6; possible D gene TRBD1, 5 bases. V was trimmed by 6 bases and J by 9 bases, leaving 9 bases between them. The CDR3 has 12 amino acids. Germline-derived CDR1 and CDR2 are ENHRY and SYGVKD. The CDR3 bases are TGTGCCATCAGGACAGACAGTTCACCCCTCCACTTT. The encoded protein is CAIRTDSSPLHF.

V is TRBV5-1 and J is TRBJ1-5; D is uncertain. V was shortened by 4 bases and J by 2 bases, with 13 bases between the two germline ends. From germline, CDR1 is SGHRS and CDR2 YFSETQ. This CDR3 has 15 residues. CDR3 sequence (DNA): TGCGCCAGCAGCCCTCACGGGGAACGCAATCAGCCCCAGCATTTT. Translated, it gives CASSPHGERNQPQHF.

CDR3 sequence (DNA): TGTGCCAGCTCAGATGATAGACTCGCGGGGGGGGTCAATGAGCAGTTCTTC. Translating gives CASSDDRLAGGVNEQFF. The chain recombines TRBV18 with TRBJ2-1; 9 nucleotides align to TRBD2. This CDR3 spans 17 amino acids. Germline lookup yields CDR1 KGHSH and CDR2 LQKENI. J was trimmed by 6 bases and V by 5 bases; bases with no gene match: 14.

The chain couples TRBV7-9 to TRBJ1-6, with 8 bases identical to TRBD1. The CDR3 runs to 14 residues. V was clipped by 3 bases and J by 9 bases; unmatched bases: 4. Per germline, CDR1 SEHNR and CDR2 FQNEAQ (reference sequence). The CDR3 coding sequence is TGTGCCAGCAGCTTGGACAGGGATTCTTCACCCCTCCACTTT. Its translation is CASSLDRDSSPLHF.

CDR3 nucleotide sequence: TGCGCCAGCAGCCAAGACAGGCAGCCCGCAGATACGCAGTATTTT. It codes for CASSQDRQPADTQYF. The chain uses TRBV4-3 and TRBJ2-3, with no clear D. The length of the CDR3 is 15 residues. CDR1 and CDR2 (germline): LGHNA, YSLEER. Trimming stripped 0 bases from V and 4 bases from J, with 11 bases between.

V gene TRBV7-9 combines with J gene TRBJ2-7; 8 bases match TRBD1. Germline CDR1 SEHNR, CDR2 FQNEAQ (reference sequence). This CDR3 region has 16 residues. J gave up 2 bases and V 0 bases, and 6 bases lay outside the gene matches. DNA of the CDR3: TGTGCCAGCAGCTTAGCTCCCGGACAGGGACCCTACGAGCAGTACTTC. Translated: CASSLAPGQGPYEQYF.

The V call is TRBV19, the J call TRBJ1-5; tentatively, D is TRBD1 (5 bases). CDR1 is LNHDA and CDR2 is SQIVND in the germline V gene (reference sequence). V lost 2 bases and J lost 6, with 11 bases in between. The CDR3 has 14 amino acids. In DNA, the CDR3 is TGTGCCAGTAGTATAACAGGCGTTACTCAGCCCCAGCATTTT. Translation: CASSITGVTQPQHF.

The V gene is TRBV9, the J gene TRBJ2-7; TRBD2 aligns across 14 bases. This CDR3 has 15 amino acids. V was pared by 3 bases and J by 7 bases, with 6 bases of the junction left unmatched. Germline CDR1 reads SGDLS; CDR2 reads YYNGEE. The CDR3 loop is CASSAGLAGVDEQYF. The CDR3, as DNA: TGTGCCAGCAGCGCGGGACTAGCGGGGGTTGATGAGCAGTACTTC. Full variable domain (outside the CDR3, taken from reference TRBV9 and TRBJ2-7): DSGVTQTPKHLITATGQRVTLRCSPRSGDLSVYWYQQSLDQGLQFLIQYYNGEERAKGNILERFSAQQFPDLHSELNLSSLELGDSALYFCASSAGLAGVDEQYFGPGTRLTVT.

The chain is built from TRBV6-1 and TRBJ1-2, with 7 positions matching TRBD1. The CDR3 length is 12 residues. Per the germline V gene, CDR1 is MNHNS and CDR2 is SASEGT. As DNA, the CDR3 is TGTGCTGTGGGGGGACAGAACTATGGCTACACCTTC. This codes for CAVGGQNYGYTF.

The chain couples TRBV30 to TRBJ1-3, with 7 bases fitting TRBD1. CDR1 and CDR2 (germline): GTSNPN, SVGIG (reference sequence). The CDR3 spans 16 residues. V was pared by 2 bases and J by 4 bases, with 11 bases of the junction left unmatched. The DNA for the CDR3 is TGTGCCTGGAGTTCCACAGGGGCAGGGTTCGGAAACACCATATATTTT. This sequence encodes CAWSSTGAGFGNTIYF.

The V call is TRBV6-5, the J call TRBJ2-3, with D possibly TRBD1 on 6 matching bases. V lost 1 base and J 2 bases, leaving 13 bases between the germline ends. Germline V gene lookup returns CDR1 MNHEY and CDR2 SVGAGI. This CDR3 region has 16 residues. The CDR3 is CASSYLGATPTDTQYF. The CDR3 nucleotides are TGTGCCAGCAGTTACTTGGGGGCTACTCCCACAGATACGCAGTATTTT.

This clone came up once. V usage is TRBV15 and J usage is TRBJ1-1; tentatively, D is TRBD1 (5 bases). Germline CDR1 LNHNV, CDR2 YYDKDF (reference sequence). This CDR3 is built from 15 residues. V was cut by 1 base and J by 11 bases, with 20 bases left in between. DNA of the CDR3: TGTGCCACCAGCAGAGCTCGAGACAGACTAGCTGGGGCTTTCTTT. It codes for CATSRARDRLAGAFF.